This T cell receptor beta chain was sequenced for a study of cytomegalovirus exposure and HLA in healthy donors (dated by TCRdb to 2015 to 2018). Context from the whole study: An earlier analysis of about 560 of the donors reported 250 to 300 Gb of sequence data and roughly 120 million unique TCR beta sequences obtained from 150 million to 200 million T cells. To study patterns of TCR occurrence, a later analysis re-analyzed previously published TCR beta repertoires from more than 550 donors and added high-resolution HLA genotyping. The later analysis used no new phenotypic data to find candidate immune exposures, relying instead on TCR beta sequences and their occurrence across donors. Across 398 genotyped donors of the cohort, an average of approximately 240,000 unique TCR beta nucleotide sequences per donor were sequenced, and 15% to 20% of those sequences were non-productive. The number of typed donors differed by locus: roughly 629-640 for A, B, C, DRB1 and DQB1; approximately 540 for DQA1; about 600 for DPA1; and roughly 490 for DPB1. In an earlier analysis of roughly 600 of the donors, high-throughput TCR beta sequencing was used to judge whether each TCR beta V gene segment behaved as functional or pseudogenic. Among the roughly 400 genotyped donors, around 81% belonged to the genetic ancestry cluster associated with self-reported Caucasian donors. HLA typing included class I and class II loci at four-digit resolution. The study aimed to test whether signatures of past pathogen exposure could be identified by cataloging public T cell receptors. A later genetic analysis took genome-wide SNP genotypes for about 55% of the 666 donors and used that subset as a discovery cohort. In addition to the first cohort of 666 subjects, a separate validation cohort of 100 to 150 different subjects was used. A few DR-DQ haplotypes were handled as single units for association and clustering because linkage in the cohort was strong. The study profiled the T cell repertoires of 550 to 700 subjects by immunosequencing and related them to cytomegalovirus serostatus. Donor age, sex, ethnicity and CMV serostatus were compiled together with the repertoire data. High-throughput TCR immunosequencing, statistical association of individual TCRs with disease status, and machine learning were combined to predict cytomegalovirus infection status. About 280 gigabases of sequencing data and tens of millions of unique TCR sequences were included in an early release covering roughly 700 HLA-typed donors. Every discovery cohort repertoire had been produced on one sequencing platform.

For this clone: There is no known antigen for this receptor. No clone much larger than this one lies a single base away; base qualities are absent.

Findings and caveats that apply to the study as a whole: Most TCR sequences were observed very rarely across donors, whereas some public TCRs were present in many individuals. At a false discovery rate of 0.05, a later analysis linked under 20,000 TCR beta sequences to specific HLA alleles. A later analysis found that TCR association rates varied across HLA loci, with DRB1 alleles showing the most associated TCRs and HLA-C alleles the fewest. V-gene and J-gene trimming of TCR beta chains was associated with a missense DCLRE1C variant in a later genetic analysis, and the association was replicated in an independent cohort. Assigning TCR associations to individual alleles was difficult when HLA alleles, especially DR and DQ, strongly co-occurred. Because counts were too low, more than 15 rarely observed V segments, including chromosome 9 orphons, were left out of the earlier analysis of 587 of the donors. The authors suggested that the approach could potentially be generalized to other disease states and immunological phenotypes. Linkage disequilibrium might explain the correlated functional status among segregating V segments, but an unknown experimental factor could not be ruled out. In vitro tests confirmed that a few of the cytomegalovirus-associated TCR beta chains recognize cytomegalovirus antigens. Sequencing depth was assumed to be roughly uniform across donors in the presence/absence analyses, though that assumption may not hold. Only TCR beta chains were sequenced in this cohort, and the absence of alpha or paired-chain data limited detectable features. Compared with equally common non-associated chains, HLA-associated TCR beta chains in a later analysis were more clonally expanded and had lower generation probabilities. A group of highly shared sequence variants was considered likely to be a technical artifact of the sequencing pipeline. A later analysis found that most CMV-associated TCR beta chains appeared HLA-restricted, with HLA associations seemingly driven largely by CMV exposure. According to a later analysis, parvovirus B19, influenza, CMV and Epstein-Barr virus appeared linked to several top co-occurrence clusters. HLA typing was unavailable for some donors at each locus, so association tests used only the typed subset. A further reported finding was that TCR beta sequences accurately predicted the HLA-A and HLA-B alleles for most subjects in the first cohort. In both the original and validation cohorts, the classifier was reported to diagnose cytomegalovirus status with high specificity and sensitivity. The only immune exposure information available for the cohort was CMV serostatus. The study gave a list of 150 to 200 TCR beta chains associated with cytomegalovirus. In an earlier analysis of over 550 of the donors, most TCR beta V segments were observed in productive rearrangements about 87% or about 30% of the time, broadly matching IMGT annotations. According to a later genetic analysis, donors in an Asian-associated ancestry cluster had fewer N-insertions in productive TCRs than the approximately 710-donor mean.

The cohort was made up of under 800 healthy bone marrow donors. Cohort members were all nominally healthy when sampled, although unrecorded immune exposures were likely present. The donor was CMV seronegative and belonged to the group of 352 seronegative cohort members. A peripheral blood sample was collected from each donor, and TCR beta sequencing was performed on peripheral blood mononuclear cells. The Qiagen DNeasy Blood Extraction Kit was used to extract genomic DNA from the blood cell samples. Receptors were amplified or captured by the immunoSEQ multiplex PCR assay. For the multiplex PCR, a mixture combining 60 forward primers for TCR Vbeta segments and 13 reverse primers for TCR Jbeta segments was used. The CDR3 region of rearranged TCR beta genes was amplified from genomic DNA by a multiplex PCR assay. On the Illumina HiSeq System, the amplified TCR beta libraries were sequenced as 87-base-pair reads. Turning to the authors' computational methods: In a later analysis, tens of millions of unique TCR beta chains were counted across the 666 repertoires, and roughly 10 million of these chains were shared by at least two donors. To remove PCR and sequencing errors, raw reads were error-corrected and collapsed into unique sequences using a nearest-neighbor algorithm that merged closely related sequences. Alignment of CDR3 sequences to IMGT reference sequences was used to assign V, D and J gene segments. Each retained sequence needed at least a six-nucleotide match to both a V gene segment and a J gene segment. Rearrangements were classified as productive when the CDR3 lacked stop codons and remained in frame with V and J, and all other rearrangements were classified as non-productive. Following IMGT convention, CDR3 was defined as the stretch from the second conserved V-encoded cysteine up to the conserved J-encoded phenylalanine. The earlier analysis of approximately 500 of the donors excluded sequences that lacked an unambiguous match to a single V gene segment. In an earlier analysis of 450 to 700 of the donors, V segments were called functional above 56.7% productive rearrangements and were called segregating when the between-donor standard deviation exceeded 5%. A statistical classification framework was built for diagnosing cytomegalovirus status from the catalog of TCR beta chain sequences. V and J gene assignment, in a later analysis, came from comparing TCR nucleotide sequences with IMGT/GENE-DB human TR gene sequences. In a later analysis, CDR3 sequences and most-parsimonious VDJ recombination scenarios were assigned using the TCRdist pipeline. In a later analysis, each TCR beta chain was defined by its CDR3 amino acid sequence together with its V-gene family, and reads without a unique V-gene family were excluded. A later analysis removed 500 to 650 highly shared, low-generation-probability nucleotide sequences to deal with suspected cross-contamination and a sequencing artifact. In a later analysis, a clonal expansion index was calculated for each public chain from normalized within-repertoire ranks of inferred template counts. Generation probabilities in a later analysis came from a VDJ recombination model fitted to out-of-frame rearrangements, and those results were checked against IGoR. In a later analysis, TCR-TCR, TCR-HLA and TCR-CMV co-occurrence was scored with hypergeometric tests, and a repertoire-size bias correction was applied to TCR pairs. To estimate false discovery rates, a later analysis permuted the HLA or CMV assignments 20 times. In a later analysis, co-occurring TCRs were grouped with DBSCAN, and TCRdist sequence similarity was added when clustering was performed within HLA-allele-positive subsets. Co-occurrence clustering excluded repertoires with fewer than 30,000 or more than 120,000 public chains, plus five with anomalous nucleotide sharing. In its TCRdb copy, this immuneACCESS table keeps in-frame sequences only and misses some clones. Where compared with another copy, unresolved V genes explain less than half of these, and the others have no known cause. The V and J calls and clone size come from that table; D and trimming were worked out from the DNA. Within this sample are just over 150,000 clones, with about 73% of them counted one time only. Approximately 3% of the sample belongs to the ten largest clones.

The receptor's source is a woman between 35 and 50 years old in good health and CMV-seronegative. The sequenced material came from PBMCs.

The DNA sequence is as follows: TGTGCCAGCAGCCAAGAGGGGACAGGGGGCGACTATGGCTACACCTTC. Protein translation: CASSQEGTGGDYGYTF. In this chain, TRBV4-2 is recombined with TRBJ1-2, with 12 bases aligning to TRBD1. CDR3 length: 16 amino acids, cysteine to phenylalanine. This entry keeps only the CDR3 DNA: 48 bases, framed from base 1. Clipping removes 0 bases from V and 3 bases from J, with 2 as the unmatched junction base count. The germline V gene gives CDR1 as LGHNA and CDR2 as YNFKEQ.